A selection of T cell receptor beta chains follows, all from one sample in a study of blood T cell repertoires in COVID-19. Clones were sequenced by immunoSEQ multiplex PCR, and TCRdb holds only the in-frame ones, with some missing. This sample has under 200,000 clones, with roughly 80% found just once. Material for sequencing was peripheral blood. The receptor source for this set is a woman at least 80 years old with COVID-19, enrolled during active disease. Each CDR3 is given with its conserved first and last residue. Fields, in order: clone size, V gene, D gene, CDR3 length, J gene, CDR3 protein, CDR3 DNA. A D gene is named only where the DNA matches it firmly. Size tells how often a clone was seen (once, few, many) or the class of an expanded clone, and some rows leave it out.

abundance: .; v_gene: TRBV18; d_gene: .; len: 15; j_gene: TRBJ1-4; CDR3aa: CASSLGLTTNEKLFF; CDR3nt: TGTGCCAGCTCACTTGGACTGACAACTAATGAAAAACTGTTTTTT
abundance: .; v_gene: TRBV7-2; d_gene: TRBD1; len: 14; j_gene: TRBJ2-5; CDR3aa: CASSTTGGAETQYF; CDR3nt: TGTGCCAGCAGCACCACAGGGGGCGCGGAGACCCAGTACTTC
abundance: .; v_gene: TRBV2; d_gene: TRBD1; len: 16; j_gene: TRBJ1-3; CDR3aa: CASSGQGSHSGNTIYF; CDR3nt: TGTGCCAGCAGCGGACAGGGTTCCCACTCTGGAAACACCATATATTTT
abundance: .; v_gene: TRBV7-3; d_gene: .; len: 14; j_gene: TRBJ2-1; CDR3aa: CASSNLAPFNEQFF; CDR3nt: TGTGCCAGCAGCAACCTAGCGCCTTTTAATGAGCAGTTCTTC
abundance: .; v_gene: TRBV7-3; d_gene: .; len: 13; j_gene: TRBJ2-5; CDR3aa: CASSLRGGRAQYF; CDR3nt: TGTGCCAGCAGCTTAAGGGGGGGCAGGGCCCAGTACTTC
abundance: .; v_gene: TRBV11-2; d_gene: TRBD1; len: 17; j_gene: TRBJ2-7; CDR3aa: CASSPEGTGRGLGEQYF; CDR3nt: TGTGCCAGCAGCCCCGAGGGGACAGGAAGGGGCCTCGGTGAGCAGTACTTC
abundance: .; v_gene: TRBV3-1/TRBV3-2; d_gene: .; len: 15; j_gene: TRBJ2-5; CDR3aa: CASSRWARGRETQYF; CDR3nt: TGTGCCAGCAGCCGGTGGGCGAGAGGGCGGGAGACCCAGTACTTC
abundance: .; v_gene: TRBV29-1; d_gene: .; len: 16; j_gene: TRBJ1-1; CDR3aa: CSVAHGVSGRAAEAFF; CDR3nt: TGCAGCGTCGCCCACGGTGTTTCAGGGAGGGCCGCTGAAGCTTTCTTT
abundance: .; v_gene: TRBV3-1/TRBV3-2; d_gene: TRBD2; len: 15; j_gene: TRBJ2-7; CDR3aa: CASSSRTSGSNEQYF; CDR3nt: TGTGCCAGCAGCTCCCGGACTAGCGGGAGCAACGAGCAGTACTTC
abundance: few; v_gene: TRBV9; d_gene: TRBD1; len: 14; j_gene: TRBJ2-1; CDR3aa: CASSRATGSGEQFF; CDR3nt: TGTGCCAGCAGCCGAGCGACAGGGTCGGGTGAGCAGTTCTTC
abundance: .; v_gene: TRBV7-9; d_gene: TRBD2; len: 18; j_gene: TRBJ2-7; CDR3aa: CASSTPGLAGPNSYEQYF; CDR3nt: TGTGCCAGCAGCACACCGGGACTAGCGGGTCCGAACTCCTACGAGCAGTACTTC
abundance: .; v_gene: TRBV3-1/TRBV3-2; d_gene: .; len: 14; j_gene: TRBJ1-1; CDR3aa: CASSQPGAGAEAFF; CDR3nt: TGTGCCAGCAGCCAACCGGGTGCGGGGGCTGAAGCTTTCTTT
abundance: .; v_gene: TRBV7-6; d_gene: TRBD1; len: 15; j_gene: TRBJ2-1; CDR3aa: CASSLRDRGYNEQFF; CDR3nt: TGTGCCAGCAGCTTACGGGACAGGGGTTACAATGAGCAGTTCTTC
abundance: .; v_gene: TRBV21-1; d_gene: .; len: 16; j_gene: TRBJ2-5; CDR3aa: CASSTRHPTYQETQYF; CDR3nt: TGTGCCAGCAGCACCCGACACCCGACGTACCAAGAGACCCAGTACTTC
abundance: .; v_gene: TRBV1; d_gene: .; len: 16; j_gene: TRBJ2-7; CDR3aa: CTSSASGRFNSYEQYF; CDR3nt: TGCACCAGCAGCGCGAGCGGGAGATTTAACTCCTACGAGCAGTACTTC
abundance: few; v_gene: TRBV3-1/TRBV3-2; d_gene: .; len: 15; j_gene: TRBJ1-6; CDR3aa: CASSQLPQGGSPLHF; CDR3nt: TGTGCCAGCAGCCAATTGCCACAGGGTGGTTCACCCCTCCACTTT
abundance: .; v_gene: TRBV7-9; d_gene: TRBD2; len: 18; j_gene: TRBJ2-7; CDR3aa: CASSLMGAASGKAYEQYF; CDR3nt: TGTGCCAGCAGCTTGATGGGGGCGGCTAGCGGGAAGGCCTACGAGCAGTACTTC
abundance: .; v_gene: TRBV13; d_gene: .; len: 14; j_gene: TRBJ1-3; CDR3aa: CASSSTVTGNTIYF; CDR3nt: TGTGCCAGCAGCTCGACAGTTACGGGAAACACCATATATTTT
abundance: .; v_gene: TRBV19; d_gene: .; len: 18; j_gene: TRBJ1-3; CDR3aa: CASRHKGGAGGSGNTIYF; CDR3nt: TGTGCCAGTCGCCATAAAGGGGGGGCTGGCGGCTCTGGAAACACCATATATTTT
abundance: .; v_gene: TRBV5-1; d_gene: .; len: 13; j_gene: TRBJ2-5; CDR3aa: CASSPRTGETQYF; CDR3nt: TGCGCCAGCAGCCCGAGGACGGGGGAGACCCAGTACTTC
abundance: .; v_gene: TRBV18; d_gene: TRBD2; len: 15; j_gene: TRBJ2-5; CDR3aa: CASSETSANQETQYF; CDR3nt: TGTGCCAGCTCAGAGACTAGCGCCAACCAAGAGACCCAGTACTTC
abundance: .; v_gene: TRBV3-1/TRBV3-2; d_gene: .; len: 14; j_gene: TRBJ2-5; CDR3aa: CASSQDYSRNTQYF; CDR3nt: TGTGCCAGCAGCCAAGATTATTCCAGGAATACCCAGTACTTC
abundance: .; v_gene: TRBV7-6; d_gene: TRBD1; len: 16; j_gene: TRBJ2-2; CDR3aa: CASSLPNRGGTGELFF; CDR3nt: TGTGCCAGCAGCTTACCTAACAGGGGCGGCACCGGGGAGCTGTTTTTT
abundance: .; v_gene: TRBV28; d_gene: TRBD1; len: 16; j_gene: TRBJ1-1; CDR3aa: CASSFPGTGRNTEAFF; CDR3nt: TGTGCCAGCAGTTTCCCGGGGACAGGTCGGAACACTGAAGCTTTCTTT
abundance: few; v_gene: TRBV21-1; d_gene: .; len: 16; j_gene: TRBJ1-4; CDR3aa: CASSKTGVTTNEKLFF; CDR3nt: TGTGCCAGCAGCAAGACAGGCGTTACAACTAATGAAAAACTGTTTTTT
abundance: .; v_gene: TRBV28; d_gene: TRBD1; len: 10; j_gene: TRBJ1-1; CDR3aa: CASRDRVIFF; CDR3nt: TGTGCCAGCAGAGACAGGGTGATTTTCTTT